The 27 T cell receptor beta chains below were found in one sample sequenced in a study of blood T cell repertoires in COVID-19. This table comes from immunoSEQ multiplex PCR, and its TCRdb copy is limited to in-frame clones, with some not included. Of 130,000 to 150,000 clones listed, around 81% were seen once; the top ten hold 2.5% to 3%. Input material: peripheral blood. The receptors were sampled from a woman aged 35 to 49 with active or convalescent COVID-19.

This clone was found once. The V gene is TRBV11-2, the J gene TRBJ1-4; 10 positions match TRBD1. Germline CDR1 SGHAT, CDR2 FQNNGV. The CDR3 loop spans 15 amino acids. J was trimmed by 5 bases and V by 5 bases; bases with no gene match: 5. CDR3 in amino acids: CASSPRTGGNEKLFF. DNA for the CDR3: TGTGCCAGCAGCCCCCGGACAGGGGGGAATGAAAAACTGTTTTTT.

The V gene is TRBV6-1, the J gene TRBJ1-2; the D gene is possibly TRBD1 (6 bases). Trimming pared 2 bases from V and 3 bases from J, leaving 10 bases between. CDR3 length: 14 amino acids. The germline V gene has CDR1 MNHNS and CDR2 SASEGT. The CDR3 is CASSEQGWDYGYTF. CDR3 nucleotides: TGTGCCAGCAGTGAACAGGGGTGGGACTATGGCTACACCTTC.

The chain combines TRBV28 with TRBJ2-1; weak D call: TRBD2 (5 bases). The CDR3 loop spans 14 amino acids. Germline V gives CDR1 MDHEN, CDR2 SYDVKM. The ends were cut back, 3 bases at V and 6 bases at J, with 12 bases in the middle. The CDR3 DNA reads TGTGCCAGCAGTTTGTGGGGAGTCGGCAATGAGCAGTTCTTC. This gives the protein CASSLWGVGNEQFF.

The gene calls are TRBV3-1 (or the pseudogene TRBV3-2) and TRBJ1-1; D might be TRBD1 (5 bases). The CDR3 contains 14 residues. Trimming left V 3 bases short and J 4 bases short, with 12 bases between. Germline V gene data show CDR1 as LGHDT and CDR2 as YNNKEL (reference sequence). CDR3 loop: CASSQQGGSTEAFF. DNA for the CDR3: TGTGCCAGCAGCCAGCAGGGAGGTAGCACTGAAGCTTTCTTT.

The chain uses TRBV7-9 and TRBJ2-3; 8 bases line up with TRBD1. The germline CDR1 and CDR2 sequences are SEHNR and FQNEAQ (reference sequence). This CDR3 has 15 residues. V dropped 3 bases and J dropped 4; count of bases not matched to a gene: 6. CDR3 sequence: CASSFGDRRADTQYF. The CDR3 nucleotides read TGTGCCAGCAGCTTCGGGGACAGGCGGGCAGATACGCAGTATTTT.

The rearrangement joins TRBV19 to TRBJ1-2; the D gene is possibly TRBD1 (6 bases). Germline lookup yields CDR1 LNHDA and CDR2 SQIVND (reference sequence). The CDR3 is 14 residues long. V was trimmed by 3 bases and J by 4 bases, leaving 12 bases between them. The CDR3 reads CASSIRPGVYGYTF. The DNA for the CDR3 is TGTGCCAGTAGTATCCGCCCAGGGGTCTATGGCTACACCTTC.

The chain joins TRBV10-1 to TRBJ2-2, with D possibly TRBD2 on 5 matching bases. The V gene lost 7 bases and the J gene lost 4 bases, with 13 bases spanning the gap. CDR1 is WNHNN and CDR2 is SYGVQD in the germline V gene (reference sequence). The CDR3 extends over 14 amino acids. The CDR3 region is CASNHAGLTGELFF. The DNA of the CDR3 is TGCGCCAGCAATCACGCGGGTCTCACCGGGGAGCTGTTTTTT.

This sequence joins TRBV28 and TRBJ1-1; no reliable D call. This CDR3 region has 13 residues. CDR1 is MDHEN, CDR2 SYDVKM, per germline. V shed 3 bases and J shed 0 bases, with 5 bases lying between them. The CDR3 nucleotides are TGTGCCAGCAGTTTCGTCGTGAACACTGAAGCTTTCTTT. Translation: CASSFVVNTEAFF. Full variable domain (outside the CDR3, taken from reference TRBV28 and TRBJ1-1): DVKVTQSSRYLVKRTGEKVFLECVQDMDHENMFWYRQDPGLGLRLIYFSYDVKMKEKGDIPEGYSVSREKKERFSLILESASTNQTSMYLCASSFVVNTEAFFGQGTRLTVV.

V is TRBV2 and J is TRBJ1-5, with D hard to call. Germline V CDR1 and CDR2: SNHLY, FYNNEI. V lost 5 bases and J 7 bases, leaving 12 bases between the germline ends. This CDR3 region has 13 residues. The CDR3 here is CASSYERSQPQHF. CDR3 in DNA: TGTGCCAGCAGTTACGAACGGTCCCAGCCCCAGCATTTT.

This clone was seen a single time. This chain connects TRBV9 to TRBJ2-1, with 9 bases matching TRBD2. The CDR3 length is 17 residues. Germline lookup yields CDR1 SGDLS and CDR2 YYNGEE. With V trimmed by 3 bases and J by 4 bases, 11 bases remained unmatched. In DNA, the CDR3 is TGTGCCAGCAGCGGTAGCTTTCGGACTAGCGTTTACAATGAGCAGTTCTTC. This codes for CASSGSFRTSVYNEQFF.

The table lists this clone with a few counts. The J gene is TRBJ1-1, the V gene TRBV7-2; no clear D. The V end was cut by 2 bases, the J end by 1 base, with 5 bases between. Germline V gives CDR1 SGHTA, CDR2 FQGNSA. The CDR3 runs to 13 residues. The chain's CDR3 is CASSLISNTEAFF. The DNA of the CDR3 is TGTGCCAGCAGCTTAATCTCGAACACTGAAGCTTTCTTT. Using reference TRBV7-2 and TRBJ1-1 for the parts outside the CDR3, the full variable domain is GAGVSQSPSNKVTEKGKDVELRCDPISGHTALYWYRQSLGQGLEFLIYFQGNSAPDKSGLPSDRFSAERTGGSVSTLTIQRTQQEDSAVYLCASSLISNTEAFFGQGTRLTVV.

As DNA, the CDR3 is TGTGCCAGCAGCTTAGAGGCTGTGGGGACAGGGGGCAGGGGAAATCAGCCCCAGCATTTT. The encoded protein is CASSLEAVGTGGRGNQPQHF. This chain joins TRBV11-3 and TRBJ1-5, with 12 nucleotides matching TRBD1. Germline V lookup: CDR1 SGHNT, CDR2 YENEEA. The CDR3 extends over 20 amino acids. The V and J ends lost 0 bases and 4 bases, in that order; junction bases with no gene match: 13.

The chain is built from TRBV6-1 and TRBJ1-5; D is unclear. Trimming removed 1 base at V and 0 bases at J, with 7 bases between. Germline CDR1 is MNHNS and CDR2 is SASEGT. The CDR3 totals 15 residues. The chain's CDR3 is CASSEVMYSNQPQHF. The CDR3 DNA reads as TGTGCCAGCAGTGAAGTTATGTATAGCAATCAGCCCCAGCATTTT.

CDR3 DNA: TGTGCCAGCAGCCCGCCGGGGGGACGCAAGATTAACTATGGCTACACCTTC. Its translation: CASSPPGGRKINYGYTF. The chain links TRBV5-6 to TRBJ1-2; tentatively, D is TRBD1 (5 bases). The V end lost 4 bases, the J end lost 1 base, and 20 bases lay between the germline ends. CDR3 size: 17 residues. The germline CDR1 and CDR2 sequences are SGHDT and YYEEEE.

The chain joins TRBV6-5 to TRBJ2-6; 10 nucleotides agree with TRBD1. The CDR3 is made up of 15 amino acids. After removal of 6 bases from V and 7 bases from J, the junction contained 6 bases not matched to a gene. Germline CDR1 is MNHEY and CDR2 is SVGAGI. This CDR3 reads CASSHDRGPANVLTF. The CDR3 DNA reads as TGTGCCAGCAGCCACGACAGGGGGCCAGCCAACGTCCTGACTTTC.

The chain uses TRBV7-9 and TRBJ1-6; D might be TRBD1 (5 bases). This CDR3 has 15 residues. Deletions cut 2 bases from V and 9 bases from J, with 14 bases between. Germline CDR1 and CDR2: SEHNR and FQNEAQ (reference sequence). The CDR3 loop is CASSLPGQGGSPLHF. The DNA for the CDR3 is TGTGCCAGCAGCTTACCGGGCCAGGGCGGTTCACCCCTCCACTTT.

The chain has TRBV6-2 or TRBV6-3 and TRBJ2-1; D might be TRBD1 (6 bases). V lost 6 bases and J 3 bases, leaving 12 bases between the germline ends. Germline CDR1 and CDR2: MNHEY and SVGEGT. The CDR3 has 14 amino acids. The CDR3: CASSLDRYYNEQFF. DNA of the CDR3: TGTGCCAGCAGCCTTGACAGGTACTACAATGAGCAGTTCTTC.

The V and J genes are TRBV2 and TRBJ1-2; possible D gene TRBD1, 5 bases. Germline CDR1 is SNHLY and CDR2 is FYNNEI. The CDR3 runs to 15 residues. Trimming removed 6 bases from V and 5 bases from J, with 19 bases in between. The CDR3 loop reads CASSHAAAGRYGYTF. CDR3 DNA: TGTGCCAGCAGCCACGCGGCGGCAGGGAGGTATGGCTACACCTTC.

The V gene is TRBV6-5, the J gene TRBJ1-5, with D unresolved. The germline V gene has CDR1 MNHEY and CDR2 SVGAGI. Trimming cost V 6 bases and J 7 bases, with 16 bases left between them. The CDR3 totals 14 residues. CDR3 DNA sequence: TGTGCCAGCAGACTCGACCCAGGAAACCAGCCCCAGCATTTT. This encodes CASRLDPGNQPQHF.

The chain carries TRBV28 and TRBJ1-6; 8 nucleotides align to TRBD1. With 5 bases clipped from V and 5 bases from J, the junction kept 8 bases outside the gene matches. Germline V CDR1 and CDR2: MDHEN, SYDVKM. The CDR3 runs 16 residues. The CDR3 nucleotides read TGTGCCAGCAGTCTAAGACAGGGGAGAAATAATTCACCCCTCCACTTT. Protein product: CASSLRQGRNNSPLHF.

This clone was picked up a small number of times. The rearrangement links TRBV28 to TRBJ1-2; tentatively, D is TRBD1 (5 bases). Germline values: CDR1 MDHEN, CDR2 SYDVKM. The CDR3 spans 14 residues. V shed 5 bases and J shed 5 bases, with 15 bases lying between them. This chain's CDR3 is CASSPYGAPYGYTF. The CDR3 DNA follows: TGTGCCAGCAGTCCATATGGGGCCCCATATGGCTACACCTTC.

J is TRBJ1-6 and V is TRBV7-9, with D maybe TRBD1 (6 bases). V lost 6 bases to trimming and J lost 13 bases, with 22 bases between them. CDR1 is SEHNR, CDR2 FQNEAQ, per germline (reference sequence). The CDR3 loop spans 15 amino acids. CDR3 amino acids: CASRSGGRSVSPLHF. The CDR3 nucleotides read TGTGCCAGCAGATCCGGGGGGCGGTCAGTTAGCCCCCTCCACTTT.

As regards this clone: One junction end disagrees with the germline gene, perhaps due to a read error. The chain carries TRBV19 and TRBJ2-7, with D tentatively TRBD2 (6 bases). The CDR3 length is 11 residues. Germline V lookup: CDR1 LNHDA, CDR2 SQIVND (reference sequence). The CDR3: CPARRDHRRNF. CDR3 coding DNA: TGTCCGGCTCGGAGGGACCACCGTAGGAACTTC.

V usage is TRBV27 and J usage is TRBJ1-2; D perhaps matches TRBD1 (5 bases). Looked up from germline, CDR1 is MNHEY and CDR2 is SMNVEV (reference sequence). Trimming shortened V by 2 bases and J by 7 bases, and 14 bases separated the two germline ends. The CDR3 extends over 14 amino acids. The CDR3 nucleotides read TGTGCCAGCAGTTTAGCAGGGCGGGGGTTTGGCTACACCTTC. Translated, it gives CASSLAGRGFGYTF.

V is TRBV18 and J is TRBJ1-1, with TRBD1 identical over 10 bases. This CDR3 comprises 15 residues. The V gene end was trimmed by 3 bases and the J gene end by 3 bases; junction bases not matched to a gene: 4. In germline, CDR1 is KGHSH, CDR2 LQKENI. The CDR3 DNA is TGTGCCAGCTCACCTCGGACAGGGGGTGACACTGAAGCTTTCTTT. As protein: CASSPRTGGDTEAFF.

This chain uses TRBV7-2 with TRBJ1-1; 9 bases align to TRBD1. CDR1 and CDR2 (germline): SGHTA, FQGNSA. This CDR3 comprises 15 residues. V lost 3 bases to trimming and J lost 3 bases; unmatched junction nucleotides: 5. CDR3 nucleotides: TGTGCCAGCAGCTTCTACAGGGGGCAAGACACTGAAGCTTTCTTT. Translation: CASSFYRGQDTEAFF.

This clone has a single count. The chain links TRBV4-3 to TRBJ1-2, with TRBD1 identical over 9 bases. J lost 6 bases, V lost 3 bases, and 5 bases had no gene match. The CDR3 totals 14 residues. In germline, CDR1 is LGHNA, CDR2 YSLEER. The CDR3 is CASSQLGQGNGYTF. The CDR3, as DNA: TGCGCCAGCAGCCAGCTAGGACAGGGGAATGGCTACACCTTC.